The 26 T cell receptor beta chains presented below share a single source sample, sequenced in a study of cytotoxic CD8 clonotypes in ibrutinib-treated CLL. Libraries were prepared by immunoSEQ multiplex PCR; TCRdb keeps only in-frame clonotypes and omits some of them. In the table there are roughly 180,000 clones, roughly 72% of which are singletons. The starting material was PBMCs, obtained after 24 months of ibrutinib treatment. Receptors originate from a human donor with chronic lymphocytic leukemia.

This clone was counted a single time. The chain uses TRBV5-1 and TRBJ2-1; D call uncertain. The CDR3 consists of 13 residues. The V end lost 0 bases, the J end lost 4 bases, and 5 bases lay between the germline ends. Germline loops: CDR1 SGHRS, CDR2 YFSETQ. The CDR3 DNA sequence: TGCGCCAGCAGCTTGGAGGTATACAATGAGCAGTTCTTC. It yields the protein CASSLEVYNEQFF.

V and J are TRBV6-5 and TRBJ1-1, with 7 nucleotides matching TRBD1. The germline gives CDR1 MNHEY, CDR2 SVGAGI. V gave up 6 bases and J gave up 7 bases; unmatched junction bases: 5. CDR3 length: 12 residues. The CDR3 nucleotides are TGTGCCAGCAGATCGACAGGGCTTGAAGCTTTCTTT. Amino acid sequence: CASRSTGLEAFF.

In nucleotides, the CDR3 is TGTGCCAGCAGTGAATCACGGGGTGTGAAGCGACCTAATGAAAAACTGTTTTTT. It yields the protein CASSESRGVKRPNEKLFF. This chain links TRBV6-1 with TRBJ1-4; D is undetermined. Trimming shortened V by 2 bases and J by 3 bases, and 19 bases separated the two germline ends. Germline lookup yields CDR1 MNHNS and CDR2 SASEGT. CDR3 length equals 18 residues.

V gene TRBV11-2 combines with J gene TRBJ2-1; 8 positions agree with TRBD1. The CDR3 has 16 amino acids. V was clipped by 2 bases and J by 4 bases; unmatched bases: 7. From germline, CDR1 is SGHAT and CDR2 FQNNGV. The CDR3 region has the DNA TGTGCCAGCAGCTTAACTGGACAGGGTTGGTACAATGAGCAGTTCTTC. Residues: CASSLTGQGWYNEQFF.

CDR3 coding DNA: TGTGCCAGCAGCTTACTGACAGGGTGGAGGGTATATGATGGCTACACCTTC. This encodes CASSLLTGWRVYDGYTF. This rearrangement joins TRBV11-2 to TRBJ1-2; the match to TRBD1 covers 7 bases. In germline, CDR1 is SGHAT, CDR2 FQNNGV. V lost 2 bases and J lost 6; bases outside the gene matches: 15. This CDR3 is built from 17 residues. Looking up the rest from reference TRBV11-2 and TRBJ1-2 gives the full variable domain: EAGVAQSPRYKIIEKRQSVAFWCNPISGHATLYWYQQILGQGPKLLIQFQNNGVVDDSQLPKDRFSAERLKGVDSTLKIQPAKLEDSAVYLCASSLLTGWRVYDGYTFGSGTRLTVV.

The chain combines TRBV5-1 with TRBJ2-7, with D possibly TRBD1 on 6 matching bases. The CDR3 runs to 15 residues. Germline CDR1 SGHRS, CDR2 YFSETQ. V dropped 4 bases and J dropped 0 bases, with 14 bases sitting between them. The CDR3 sequence is CASSTRTDSSYEQYF. CDR3 in DNA: TGCGCCAGCAGCACCCGGACAGATAGCTCCTACGAGCAGTACTTC. Full variable domain (missing parts from reference TRBV5-1 and TRBJ2-7): KAGVTQTPRYLIKTRGQQVTLSCSPISGHRSVSWYQQTPGQGLQFLFEYFSETQRNKGNFPGRFSGRQFSNSRSEMNVSTLELGDSALYLCASSTRTDSSYEQYFGPGTRLTVT.

This chain connects TRBV9 to TRBJ1-1; D is uncertain. V was clipped by 4 bases and J by 6 bases, with 13 bases between them. CDR1 is SGDLS and CDR2 is YYNGEE in the germline V gene. The CDR3 sequence is 13 residues long. As DNA, the CDR3 is TGTGCCAGCAGCAAAAGCGGAAGCTCTGAAGCTTTCTTT. Encoded protein: CASSKSGSSEAFF.

V and J are TRBV28 and TRBJ2-7, with D maybe TRBD2 (5 bases). Germline CDR1 is MDHEN and CDR2 is SYDVKM. V dropped 8 bases and J dropped 1 base, with 9 bases sitting between them. This CDR3 comprises 12 residues. CDR3 amino acids: CASGSWSYEQYF. The CDR3, as DNA: TGTGCCAGCGGGAGTTGGTCCTACGAGCAGTACTTC.

The CDR3 region has the DNA TGTGCCAGCAGCTTAGCGGCTAGCGAAACCTACGAGCAGTACTTC. It yields the protein CASSLAASETYEQYF. J is TRBJ2-7 and V is TRBV7-2; D is perhaps TRBD2 (6 bases). This CDR3 spans 15 amino acids. Germline lookup yields CDR1 SGHTA and CDR2 FQGNSA. The V end was cut by 0 bases, the J end by 2 bases, with 11 bases between.

With regard to this clone: A much more abundant neighbour one base away suggests this may be a read error. This chain connects TRBV28 to TRBJ2-7; unclear D gene. V was cut by 6 bases and J by 2 bases, with 14 bases left in between. Germline V gives CDR1 MDHEN, CDR2 SYDVKM. CDR3 length equals 14 residues. CDR3 DNA: TGTGCCAGCAGCCAAGAGTACGGTCCCTACGAGCAGTACTTC. Protein product: CASSQEYGPYEQYF. The full variable domain, completed using reference TRBV28 and TRBJ2-7, is DVKVTQSSRYLVKRTGEKVFLECVQDMDHENMFWYRQDPGLGLRLIYFSYDVKMKEKGDIPEGYSVSREKKERFSLILESASTNQTSMYLCASSQEYGPYEQYFGPGTRLTVT.

This clone occurred a few times. The chain combines TRBV7-2 with TRBJ2-7, with TRBD2 as a possible D gene (7 bases). Germline V CDR1 and CDR2: SGHTA, FQGNSA. The CDR3 sequence is 15 residues long. With 5 bases removed from V and 2 bases from J, the gap between germline ends came to 16 bases. The CDR3 region has the DNA TGTGCCAGCAGCCCTGACCGGGGGGCCCCCTACGAGCAGTACTTC. As protein: CASSPDRGAPYEQYF.

This clone has more than one count but fewer than ten. The chain links TRBV10-3 to TRBJ2-7; 12 bases fit TRBD2. Germline V gene lookup returns CDR1 ENHRY and CDR2 SYGVKD. J lost 5 bases, V lost 4 bases, and 9 bases had no gene match. The length of the CDR3 is 16 residues. The DNA of the CDR3 is TGTGCCATCAGTGGGGGATTGACTAGCGGGAGCAACGAGCAGTACTTC. It encodes CAISGGLTSGSNEQYF.

DNA for the CDR3: TGTGCCAGCAGCCCGAGCGGGCTCCAAGAGACCCAGTACTTC. Translated: CASSPSGLQETQYF. The V and J genes are TRBV7-9 and TRBJ2-5; D is possibly TRBD2 (6 bases). This CDR3 has 14 residues. V was pared by 5 bases and J by 1 base, with 11 bases between. Germline V gene lookup returns CDR1 SEHNR and CDR2 FQNEAQ (reference sequence).

The chain links TRBV5-4 to TRBJ2-7; perhaps TRBD2 as D (5 bases). The length of the CDR3 is 15 residues. Germline CDR1 reads SGHNT; CDR2 reads YYREEE (reference sequence). V dropped 2 bases and J dropped 0 bases, with 12 bases sitting between them. The CDR3 DNA reads as TGTGCCAGCAGCTTAGGTTCAGACTACTCCTACGAGCAGTACTTC. Its protein is CASSLGSDYSYEQYF.

This clone has only a few counts. The rearrangement uses TRBV30 and TRBJ1-4; D is unclear. V was trimmed by 3 bases and J by 14 bases, leaving 19 bases between them. CDR3 length equals 13 residues. Germline assignment: CDR1 GTSNPN and CDR2 SVGIG (reference sequence). The CDR3 here is CAWRARTAGRLFF. In nucleotides, the CDR3 is TGTGCCTGGAGGGCAAGAACAGCCGGCCGGCTGTTTTTT. Supplemented by reference TRBV30 and TRBJ1-4, the full variable domain reads SQTIHQWPATLVQPVGSPLSLECTVEGTSNPNLYWYRQAAGRGLQLLFYSVGIGQISSEVPQNLSASRPQDRQFILSSKKLLLSDSGFYLCAWRARTAGRLFFGSGTQLSVL.

This clone occurred once. The rearrangement links TRBV9 to TRBJ2-2; 12 positions agree with TRBD2. The germline V gene has CDR1 SGDLS and CDR2 YYNGEE. Germline trimming cut 0 bases from V and 6 bases from J; bases unmatched to any gene: 6. There are 17 residues in the CDR3. CDR3 bases: TGTGCCAGCAGCGTAGTTGCGCTAGCGGGAGGGGCCGGGGAGCTGTTTTTT. Encoded protein: CASSVVALAGGAGELFF.

The chain couples TRBV6-5 to TRBJ1-3; D possibly corresponds to TRBD1 (6 bases). The CDR3 extends over 15 amino acids. V lost 6 bases and J lost 2, with 14 bases in between. Per germline, CDR1 MNHEY and CDR2 SVGAGI. This chain's CDR3 is CASSLEGGAGNTIYF. CDR3 nucleotide sequence: TGTGCCAGCAGCCTGGAGGGGGGAGCTGGAAACACCATATATTTT.

V and J are TRBV9 and TRBJ2-3; D ambiguous. The CDR3 has 15 amino acids. The germline CDR1 and CDR2 sequences are SGDLS and YYNGEE. V shed 0 bases and J shed 0 bases, with 8 bases lying between them. The DNA for the CDR3 is TGTGCCAGCAGCGTAGGAGGAGTTAGCACAGATACGCAGTATTTT. This sequence encodes CASSVGGVSTDTQYF.

The rearrangement uses TRBV2 and TRBJ1-4, with D possibly matching TRBD1 (5 bases). V gave up 2 bases and J gave up 4 bases, with 11 bases separating them. The CDR3 runs to 15 residues. Per germline, CDR1 SNHLY and CDR2 FYNNEI. The CDR3 nucleotides read TGTGCCAGCAGTGAAACCAGGGTGGATAATGAAAAACTGTTTTTT. Translated, it gives CASSETRVDNEKLFF.

This chain's CDR3 is CASSLVSGVSTDTQYF. CDR3 sequence (DNA): TGCGCCAGCAGCTTGGTATCGGGGGTAAGCACAGATACGCAGTATTTT. The chain uses TRBV5-1 and TRBJ2-3, with D possibly matching TRBD2 (6 bases). The CDR3 is 16 residues long. V shed 0 bases and J shed 0 bases, with 11 bases lying between them. Germline V gene data show CDR1 as SGHRS and CDR2 as YFSETQ.

The chain joins TRBV28 to TRBJ1-5; 9 bases are a match to TRBD1. The CDR3 loop spans 14 amino acids. The germline CDR1 and CDR2 sequences are MDHEN and SYDVKM. The V and J ends lost 6 bases and 3 bases, in that order; junction bases with no gene match: 3. CDR3 protein: CASRDRGPNQPQHF. Written as DNA, the CDR3 is TGTGCCAGCAGGGACAGGGGCCCCAATCAGCCCCAGCATTTT.

The chain joins TRBV19 to TRBJ1-2; D not certain. Germline values: CDR1 LNHDA, CDR2 SQIVND (reference sequence). The CDR3 loop spans 13 amino acids. V was trimmed by 6 bases and J by 4 bases, leaving 12 bases between them. CDR3 DNA: TGTGCCAGTAGAGACCTAAACTTCTATGGCTACACCTTC. Translating it yields CASRDLNFYGYTF.

This chain connects TRBV5-1 to TRBJ1-4; D unclear. Germline lookup yields CDR1 SGHRS and CDR2 YFSETQ. The V and J ends lost 4 bases and 14 bases respectively, with 15 bases between them. The CDR3 is made up of 12 amino acids. The CDR3 coding sequence is TGCGCCAGCAGCCCCGGGGAAGGGAAGCTGTTTTTT. It encodes CASSPGEGKLFF.

The chain uses TRBV7-9 and TRBJ2-2; D is unclear. In germline, CDR1 is SEHNR, CDR2 FQNEAQ (reference sequence). V lost 5 bases to trimming and J lost 6 bases, with 10 bases between them. CDR3 length: 13 residues. In nucleotides, the CDR3 is TGTGCCAGCAGCGCCCCTCGGTCCGGGGAGCTGTTTTTT. Protein sequence: CASSAPRSGELFF. The whole variable domain, filled in from reference TRBV7-9 and TRBJ2-2, reads DTGVSQNPRHKITKRGQNVTFRCDPISEHNRLYWYRQTLGQGPEFLTYFQNEAQLEKSRLLSDRFSAERPKGSFSTLEIQRTEQGDSAMYLCASSAPRSGELFFGEGSRLTVL.

The V and J genes are TRBV4-3 and TRBJ1-1; no clear D. The CDR3 runs to 14 residues. Germline V gene lookup returns CDR1 LGHNA and CDR2 YSLEER. V was trimmed by 3 bases and J by 1 base, leaving 9 bases between them. The CDR3 DNA reads as TGCGCCAGCAGCCACCAACAAGAGAACACTGAAGCTTTCTTT. It codes for CASSHQQENTEAFF.

This chain links TRBV2 with TRBJ1-5; perhaps TRBD1 as D (5 bases). There are 13 residues in the CDR3. CDR1 and CDR2 (germline): SNHLY, FYNNEI. The germline V and J ends were trimmed by 9 bases and 1 base, with 10 bases remaining between them. CDR3 amino acids: CASERGSNQPQHF. CDR3 coding DNA: TGTGCCAGTGAGCGGGGGAGCAATCAGCCCCAGCATTTT.